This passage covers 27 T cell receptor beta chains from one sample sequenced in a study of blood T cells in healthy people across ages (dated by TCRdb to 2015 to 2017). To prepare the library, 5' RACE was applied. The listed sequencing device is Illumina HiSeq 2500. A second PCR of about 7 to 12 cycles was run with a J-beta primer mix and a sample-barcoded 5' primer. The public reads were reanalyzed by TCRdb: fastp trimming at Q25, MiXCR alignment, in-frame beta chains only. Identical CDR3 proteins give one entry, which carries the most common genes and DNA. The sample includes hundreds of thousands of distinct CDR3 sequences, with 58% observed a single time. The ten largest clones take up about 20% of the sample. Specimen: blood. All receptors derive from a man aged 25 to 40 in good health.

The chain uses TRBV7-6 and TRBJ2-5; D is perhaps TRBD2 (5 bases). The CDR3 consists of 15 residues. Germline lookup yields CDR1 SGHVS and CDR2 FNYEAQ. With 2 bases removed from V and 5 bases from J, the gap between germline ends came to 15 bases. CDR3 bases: TGTGCCAGCAGCTTAAACGGGAACCGAGAGGAGACCCAGTACTTC. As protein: CASSLNGNREETQYF.

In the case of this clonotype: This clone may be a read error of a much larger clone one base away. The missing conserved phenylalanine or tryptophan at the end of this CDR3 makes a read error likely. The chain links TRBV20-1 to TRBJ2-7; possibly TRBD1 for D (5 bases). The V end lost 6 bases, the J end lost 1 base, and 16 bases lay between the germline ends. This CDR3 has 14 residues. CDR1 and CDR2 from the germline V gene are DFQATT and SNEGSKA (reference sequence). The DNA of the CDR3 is TGCAGTGCCAAGAGCCAGGGAAGTTCCTACGAGCAGTACTCC. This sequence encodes CSAKSQGSSYEQYS.

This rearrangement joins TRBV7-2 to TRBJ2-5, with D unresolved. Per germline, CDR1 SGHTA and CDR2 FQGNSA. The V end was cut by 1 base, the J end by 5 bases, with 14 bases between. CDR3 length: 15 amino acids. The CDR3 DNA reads TGTGCCAGCAGCTTAGAACTAATACAAAGGGAGACCCAGTACTTC. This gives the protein CASSLELIQRETQYF.

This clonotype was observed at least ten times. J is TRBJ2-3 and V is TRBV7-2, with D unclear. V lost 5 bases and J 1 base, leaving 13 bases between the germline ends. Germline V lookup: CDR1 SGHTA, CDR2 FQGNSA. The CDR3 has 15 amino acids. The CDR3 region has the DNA TGTGCCAGCAGCAAGAGTTGGAGTGGCACAGATACGCAGTATTTT. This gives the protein CASSKSWSGTDTQYF.

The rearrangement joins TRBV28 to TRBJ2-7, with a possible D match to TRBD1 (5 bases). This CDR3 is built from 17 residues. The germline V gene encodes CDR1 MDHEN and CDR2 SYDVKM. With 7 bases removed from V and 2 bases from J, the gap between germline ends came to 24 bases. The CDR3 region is CASNSFIRNRKAYEQYF. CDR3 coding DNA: TGTGCCAGCAACAGTTTTATCAGGAACAGGAAAGCCTACGAGCAGTACTTC.

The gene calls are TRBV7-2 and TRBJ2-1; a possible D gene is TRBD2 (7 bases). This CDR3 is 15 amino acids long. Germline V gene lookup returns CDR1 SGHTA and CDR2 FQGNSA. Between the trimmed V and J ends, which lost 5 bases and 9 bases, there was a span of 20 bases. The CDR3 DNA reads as TGTGCCAGCAGCAAAGACCGGGGGGCCAAAGGTGAGCAGTTCTTC. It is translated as CASSKDRGAKGEQFF.

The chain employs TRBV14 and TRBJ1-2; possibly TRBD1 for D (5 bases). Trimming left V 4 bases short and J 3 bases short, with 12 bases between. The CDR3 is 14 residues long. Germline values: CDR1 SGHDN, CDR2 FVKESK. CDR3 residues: CASSPSRGYYGYTF. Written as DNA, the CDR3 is TGTGCCAGCAGCCCCTCCCGGGGGTACTATGGCTACACCTTC. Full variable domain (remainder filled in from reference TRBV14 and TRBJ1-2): EAGVTQFPSHSVIEKGQTVTLRCDPISGHDNLYWYRRVMGKEIKFLLHFVKESKQDESGMPNNRFLAERTGGTYSTLKVQPAELEDSGVYFCASSPSRGYYGYTFGSGTRLTVV.

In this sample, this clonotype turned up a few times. The CDR3 coding sequence is TGCAGTGGCCGCGAGGGTGGAATGAACACTGAAGCTTTCTTT. Protein product: CSGREGGMNTEAFF. J is TRBJ1-1 and V is TRBV20-1; no definite D call. This CDR3 is 14 amino acids long. V lost 7 bases to trimming and J lost 0 bases, with 15 bases between them. Germline V gene lookup returns CDR1 DFQATT and CDR2 SNEGSKA (reference sequence).

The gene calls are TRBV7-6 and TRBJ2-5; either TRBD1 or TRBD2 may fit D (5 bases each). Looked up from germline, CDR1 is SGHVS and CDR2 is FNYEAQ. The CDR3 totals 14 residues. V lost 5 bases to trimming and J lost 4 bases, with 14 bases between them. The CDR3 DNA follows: TGTGCCAGCAGCCCAGATTTGAGGGGAGAGACCCAGTACTTC. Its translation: CASSPDLRGETQYF.

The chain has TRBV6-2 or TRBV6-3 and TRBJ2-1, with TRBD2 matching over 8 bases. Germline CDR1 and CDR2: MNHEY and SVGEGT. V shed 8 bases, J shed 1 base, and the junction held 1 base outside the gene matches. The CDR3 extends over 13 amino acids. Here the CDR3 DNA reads TGTGCCAGCGGGACTAGGTCCTACAATGAGCAGTTCTTC. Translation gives CASGTRSYNEQFF.

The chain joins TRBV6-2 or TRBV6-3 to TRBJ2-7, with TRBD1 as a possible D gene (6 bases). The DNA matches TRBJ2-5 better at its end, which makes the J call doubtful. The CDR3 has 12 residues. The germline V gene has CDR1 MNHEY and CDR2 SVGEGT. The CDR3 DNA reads TGTGCCAGCAACTTACAGGGCGGGACCCAGTACTTC. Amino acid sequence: CASNLQGGTQYF.

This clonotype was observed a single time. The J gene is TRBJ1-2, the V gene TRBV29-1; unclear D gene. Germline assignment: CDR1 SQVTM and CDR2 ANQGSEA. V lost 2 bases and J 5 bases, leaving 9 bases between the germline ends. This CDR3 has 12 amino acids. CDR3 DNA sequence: TGCAGCGTTGAACTACCCAGTTATGGCTACACCTTC. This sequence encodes CSVELPSYGYTF.

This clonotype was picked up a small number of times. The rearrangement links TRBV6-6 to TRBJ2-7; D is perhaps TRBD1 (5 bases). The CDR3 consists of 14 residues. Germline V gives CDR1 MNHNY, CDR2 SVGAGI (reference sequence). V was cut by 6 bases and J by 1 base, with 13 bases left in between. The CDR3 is CASRTVDSSYEQYF. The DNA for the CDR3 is TGTGCCAGCAGGACTGTCGACAGTTCCTACGAGCAGTACTTC.

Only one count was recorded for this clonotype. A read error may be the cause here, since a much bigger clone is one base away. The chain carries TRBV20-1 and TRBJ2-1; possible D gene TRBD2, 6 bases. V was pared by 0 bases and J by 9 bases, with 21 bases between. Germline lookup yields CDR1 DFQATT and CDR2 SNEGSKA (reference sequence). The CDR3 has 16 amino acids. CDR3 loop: CSAREIRTNDRFEQFF. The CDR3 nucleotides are TGCAGTGCTAGAGAAATAAGGACTAACGATCGGTTTGAGCAGTTCTTC.

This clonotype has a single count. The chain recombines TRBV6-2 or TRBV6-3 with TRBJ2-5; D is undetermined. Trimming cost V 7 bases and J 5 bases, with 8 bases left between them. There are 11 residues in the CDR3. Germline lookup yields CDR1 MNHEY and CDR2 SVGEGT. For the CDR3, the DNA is TGTGCCAGCACGGGTTGGGAGACCCAGTACTTC. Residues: CASTGWETQYF.

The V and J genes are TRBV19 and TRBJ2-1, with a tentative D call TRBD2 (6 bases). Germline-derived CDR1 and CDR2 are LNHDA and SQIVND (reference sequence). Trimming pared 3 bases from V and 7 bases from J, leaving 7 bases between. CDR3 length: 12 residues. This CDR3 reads CASSIGGNEQFF. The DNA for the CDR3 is TGTGCCAGTAGTATCGGGGGAAATGAGCAGTTCTTC.

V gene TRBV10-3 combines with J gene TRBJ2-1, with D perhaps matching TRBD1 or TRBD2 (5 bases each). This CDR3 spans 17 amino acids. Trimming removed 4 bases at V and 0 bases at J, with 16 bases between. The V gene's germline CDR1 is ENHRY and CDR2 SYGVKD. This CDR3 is CAISAPPRDPSYNEQFF. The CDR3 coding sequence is TGTGCCATCAGTGCCCCTCCCCGGGACCCCTCCTACAATGAGCAGTTCTTC.

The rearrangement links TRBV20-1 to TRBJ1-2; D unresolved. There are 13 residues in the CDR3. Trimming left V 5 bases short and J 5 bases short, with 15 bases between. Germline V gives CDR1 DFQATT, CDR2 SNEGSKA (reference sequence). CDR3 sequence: CSAPPRESYGYTF. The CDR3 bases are TGCAGTGCTCCACCGAGAGAGAGTTATGGCTACACCTTC.

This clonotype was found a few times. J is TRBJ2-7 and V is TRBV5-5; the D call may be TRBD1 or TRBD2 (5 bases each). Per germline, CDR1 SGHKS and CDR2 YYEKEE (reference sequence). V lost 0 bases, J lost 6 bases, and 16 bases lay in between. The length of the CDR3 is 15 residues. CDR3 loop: CASSLGALAGGEQYF. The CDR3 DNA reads TGTGCCAGCAGCTTGGGAGCGCTAGCTGGGGGCGAGCAGTACTTC.

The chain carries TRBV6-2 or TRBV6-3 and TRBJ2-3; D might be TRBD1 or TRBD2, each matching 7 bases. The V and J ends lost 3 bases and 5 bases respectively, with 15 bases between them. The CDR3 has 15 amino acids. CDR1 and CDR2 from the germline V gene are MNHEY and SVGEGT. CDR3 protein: CASSYFGRGGDTQYF. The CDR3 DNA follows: TGTGCCAGCAGTTATTTCGGCAGGGGGGGAGATACGCAGTATTTT.

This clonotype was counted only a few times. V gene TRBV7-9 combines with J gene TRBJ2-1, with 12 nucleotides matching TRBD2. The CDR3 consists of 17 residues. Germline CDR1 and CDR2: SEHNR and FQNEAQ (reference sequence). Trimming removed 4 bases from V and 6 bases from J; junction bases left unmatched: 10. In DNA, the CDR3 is TGTGCCAGCAGCTCGTCGGACGGACTAGCGGGGACCAATGAGCAGTTCTTC. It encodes CASSSSDGLAGTNEQFF. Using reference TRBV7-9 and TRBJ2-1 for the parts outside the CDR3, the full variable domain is DTGVSQNPRHKITKRGQNVTFRCDPISEHNRLYWYRQTLGQGPEFLTYFQNEAQLEKSRLLSDRFSAERPKGSFSTLEIQRTEQGDSAMYLCASSSSDGLAGTNEQFFGPGTRLTVL.

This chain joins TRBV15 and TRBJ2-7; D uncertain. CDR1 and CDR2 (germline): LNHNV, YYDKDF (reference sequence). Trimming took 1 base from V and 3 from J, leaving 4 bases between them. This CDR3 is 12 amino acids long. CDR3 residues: CATSRGNYEQYF. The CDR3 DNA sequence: TGTGCCACCAGCAGAGGTAACTACGAGCAGTACTTC.

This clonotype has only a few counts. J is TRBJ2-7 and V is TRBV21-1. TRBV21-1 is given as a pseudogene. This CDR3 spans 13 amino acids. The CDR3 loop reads CASSIILSYEQYF. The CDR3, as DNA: TGTGCCAGCAGCATTATTCTCTCCTACGAGCAGTACTTC.

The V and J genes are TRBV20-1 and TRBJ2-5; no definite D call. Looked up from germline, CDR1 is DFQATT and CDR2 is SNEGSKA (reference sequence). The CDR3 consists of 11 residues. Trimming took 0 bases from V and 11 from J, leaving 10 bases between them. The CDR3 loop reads CSARDLVLQYF. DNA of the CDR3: TGCAGTGCTAGAGATCTTGTCCTTCAGTACTTC.

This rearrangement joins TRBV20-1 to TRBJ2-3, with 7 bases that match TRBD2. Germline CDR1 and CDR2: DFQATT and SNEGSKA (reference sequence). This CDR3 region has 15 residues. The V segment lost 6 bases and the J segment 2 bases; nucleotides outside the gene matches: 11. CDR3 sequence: CSAEGISGTTDTQYF. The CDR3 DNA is TGCAGTGCAGAGGGGATCAGCGGGACCACAGATACGCAGTATTTT.

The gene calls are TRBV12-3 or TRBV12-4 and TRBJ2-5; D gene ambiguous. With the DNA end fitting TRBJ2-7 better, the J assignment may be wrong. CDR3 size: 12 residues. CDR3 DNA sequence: TGTGCCAGCAGTACTAACACTTACGAGCAGTACTTC. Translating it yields CASSTNTYEQYF.

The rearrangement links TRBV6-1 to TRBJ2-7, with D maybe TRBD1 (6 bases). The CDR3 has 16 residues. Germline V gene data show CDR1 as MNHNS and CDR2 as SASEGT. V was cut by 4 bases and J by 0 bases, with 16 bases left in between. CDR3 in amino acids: CASSGPLQGSSYEQYF. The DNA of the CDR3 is TGTGCCAGCAGTGGGCCATTACAGGGCAGCTCCTACGAGCAGTACTTC.